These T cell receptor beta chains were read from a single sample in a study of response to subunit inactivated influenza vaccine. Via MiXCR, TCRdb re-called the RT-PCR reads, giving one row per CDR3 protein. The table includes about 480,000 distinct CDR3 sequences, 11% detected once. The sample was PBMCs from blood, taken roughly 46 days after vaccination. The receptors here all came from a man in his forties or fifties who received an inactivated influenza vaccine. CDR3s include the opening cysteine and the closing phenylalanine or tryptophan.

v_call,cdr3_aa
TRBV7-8,CASSPRLAGGTGELFF
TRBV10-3,CAIRDGDRGKNIQYF
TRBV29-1,CSVEQGETYGYTF
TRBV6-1,CASSETDSYEQYF
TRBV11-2,CASSLWGETSYEQYF
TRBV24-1,CATSDLTGGNEQFF
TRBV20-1,CSAALLAGDSYEQYF
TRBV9,CASSSGPDSPLHF
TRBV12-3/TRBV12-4,CASSFEGSRGYTF
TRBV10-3,CAIAGGSGTNTGELFF
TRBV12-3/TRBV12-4,CASSAGRASAEAFF
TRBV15,CATSTDRGGGESNQPQHF
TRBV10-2,CASSERRGKGYTF
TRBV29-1,CSVSQGSADTQYF